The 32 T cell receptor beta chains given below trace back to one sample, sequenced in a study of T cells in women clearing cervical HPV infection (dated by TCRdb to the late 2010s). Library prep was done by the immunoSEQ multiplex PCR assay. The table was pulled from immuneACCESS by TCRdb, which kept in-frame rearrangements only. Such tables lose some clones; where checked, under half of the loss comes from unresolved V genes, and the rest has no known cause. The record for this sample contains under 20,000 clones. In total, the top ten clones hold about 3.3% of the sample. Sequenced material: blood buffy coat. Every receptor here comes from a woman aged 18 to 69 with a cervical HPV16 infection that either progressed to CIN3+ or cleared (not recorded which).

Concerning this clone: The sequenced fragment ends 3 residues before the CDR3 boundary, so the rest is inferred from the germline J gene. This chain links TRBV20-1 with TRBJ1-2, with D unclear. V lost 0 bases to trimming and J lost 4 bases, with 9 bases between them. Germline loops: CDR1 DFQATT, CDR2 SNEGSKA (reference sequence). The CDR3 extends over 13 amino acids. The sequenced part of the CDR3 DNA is TGCAGTGCTAGAGACTCACAAACCTATGGC. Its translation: CSARDSQTYG. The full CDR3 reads CSARDSQTYGYTF.

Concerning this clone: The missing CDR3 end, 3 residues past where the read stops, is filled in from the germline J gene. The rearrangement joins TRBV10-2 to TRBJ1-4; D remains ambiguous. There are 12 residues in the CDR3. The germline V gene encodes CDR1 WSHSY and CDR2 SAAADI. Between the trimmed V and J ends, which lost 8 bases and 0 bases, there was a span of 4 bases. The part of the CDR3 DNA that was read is TGCGCCAGCGCGACAACTAATGAAAAA. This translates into CASATTNEK. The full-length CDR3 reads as CASATTNEKLFF.

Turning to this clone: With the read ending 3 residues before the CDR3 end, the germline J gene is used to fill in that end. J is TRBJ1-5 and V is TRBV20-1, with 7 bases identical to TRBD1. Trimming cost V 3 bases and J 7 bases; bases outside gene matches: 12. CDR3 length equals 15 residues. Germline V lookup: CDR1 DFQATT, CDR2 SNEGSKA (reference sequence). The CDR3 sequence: CSARSPDRDRQPQHF. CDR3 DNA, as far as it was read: TGCAGTGCTAGGAGCCCCGACAGGGACAGACAGCCC.

CDR3 DNA, as far as it was read: TGTGCCAGTAAATCGCTGGGCAATATCGCCGGGGAG. This sequence encodes CASKSLGNIAGE. The entire CDR3 protein reads CASKSLGNIAGELFF. V and J are TRBV19 and TRBJ2-2; D is unresolved. The observed sequence ends 3 residues before the CDR3 terminus, with the missing tail filled in from the germline J gene. This CDR3 spans 15 amino acids. Per the germline V gene, CDR1 is LNHDA and CDR2 is SQIVND (reference sequence). V lost 7 bases to trimming and J lost 6 bases, with 18 bases between them.

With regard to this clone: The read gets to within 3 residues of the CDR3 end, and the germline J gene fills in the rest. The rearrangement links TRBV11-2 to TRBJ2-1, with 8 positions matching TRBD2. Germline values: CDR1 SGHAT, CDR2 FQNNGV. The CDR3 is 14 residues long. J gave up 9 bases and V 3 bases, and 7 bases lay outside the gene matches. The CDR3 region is CASSFGTRVGEQFF. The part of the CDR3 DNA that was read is TGTGCCAGCAGCTTCGGGACTAGAGTTGGTGAG.

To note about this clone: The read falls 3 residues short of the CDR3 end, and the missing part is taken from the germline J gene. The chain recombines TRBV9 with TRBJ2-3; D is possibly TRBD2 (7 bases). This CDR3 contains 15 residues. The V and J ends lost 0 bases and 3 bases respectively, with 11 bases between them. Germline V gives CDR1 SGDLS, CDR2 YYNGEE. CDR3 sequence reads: CASSVAGGQTDTQYF. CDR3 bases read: TGTGCCAGCAGCGTAGCGGGGGGCCAAACAGATACG.

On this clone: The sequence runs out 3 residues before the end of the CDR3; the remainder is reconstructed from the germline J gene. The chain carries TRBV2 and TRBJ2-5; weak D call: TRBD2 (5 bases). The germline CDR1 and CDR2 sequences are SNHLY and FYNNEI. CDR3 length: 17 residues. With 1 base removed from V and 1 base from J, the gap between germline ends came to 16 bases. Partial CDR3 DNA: TGTGCCAGCAGTGAAGTTGCCGGGGAGACGATCCAAGAGACC. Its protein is CASSEVAGETIQET. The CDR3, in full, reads CASSEVAGETIQETQYF. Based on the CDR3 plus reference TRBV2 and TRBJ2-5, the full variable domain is EPEVTQTPSHQVTQMGQEVILRCVPISNHLYFYWYRQILGQKVEFLVSFYNNEISEKSEIFDDQFSVERPDGSNFTLKIRSTKLEDSAMYFCASSEVAGETIQETQYFGPGTRLLVL.

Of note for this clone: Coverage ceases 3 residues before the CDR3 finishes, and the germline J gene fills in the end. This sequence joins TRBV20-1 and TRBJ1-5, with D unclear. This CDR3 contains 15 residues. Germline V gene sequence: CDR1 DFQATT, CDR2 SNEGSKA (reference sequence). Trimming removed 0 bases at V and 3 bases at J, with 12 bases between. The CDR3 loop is CSAREGVEPNQPQHF. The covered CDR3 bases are TGCAGTGCTAGAGAGGGCGTAGAGCCCAATCAGCCC.

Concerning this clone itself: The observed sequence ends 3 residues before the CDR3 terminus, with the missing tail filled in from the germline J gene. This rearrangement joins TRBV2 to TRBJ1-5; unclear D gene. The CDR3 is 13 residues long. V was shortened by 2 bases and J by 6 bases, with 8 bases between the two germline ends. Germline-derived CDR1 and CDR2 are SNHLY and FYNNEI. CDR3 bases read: TGTGCCAGCAGTGAATCGGGGTTTCAGCCC. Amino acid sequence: CASSESGFQP. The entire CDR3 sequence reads CASSESGFQPQHF.

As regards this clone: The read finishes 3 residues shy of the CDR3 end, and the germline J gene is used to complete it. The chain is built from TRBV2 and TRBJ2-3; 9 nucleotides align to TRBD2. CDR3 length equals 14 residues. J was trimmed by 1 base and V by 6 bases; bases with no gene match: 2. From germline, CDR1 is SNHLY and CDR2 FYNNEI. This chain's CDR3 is CASSWTSGTDTQYF. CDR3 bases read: TGTGCCAGCAGCTGGACTAGCGGCACAGATACG.

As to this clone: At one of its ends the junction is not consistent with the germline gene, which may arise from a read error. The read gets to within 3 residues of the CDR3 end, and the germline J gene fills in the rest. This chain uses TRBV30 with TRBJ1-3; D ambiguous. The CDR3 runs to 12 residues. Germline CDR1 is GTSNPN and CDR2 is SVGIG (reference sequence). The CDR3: CAWGVQGNTIYF. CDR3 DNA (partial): TGTGCCTGGGGTGTACAGGGAAACACC.

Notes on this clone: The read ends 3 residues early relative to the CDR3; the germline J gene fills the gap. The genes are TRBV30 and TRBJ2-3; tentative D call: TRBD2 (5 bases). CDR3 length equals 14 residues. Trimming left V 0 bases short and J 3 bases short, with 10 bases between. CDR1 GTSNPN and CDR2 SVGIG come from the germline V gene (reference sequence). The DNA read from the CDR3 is TGTGCCTGGAGTGTTTTCCGAGGGACAGATACG. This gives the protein CAWSVFRGTDT. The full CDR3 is CAWSVFRGTDTQYF.

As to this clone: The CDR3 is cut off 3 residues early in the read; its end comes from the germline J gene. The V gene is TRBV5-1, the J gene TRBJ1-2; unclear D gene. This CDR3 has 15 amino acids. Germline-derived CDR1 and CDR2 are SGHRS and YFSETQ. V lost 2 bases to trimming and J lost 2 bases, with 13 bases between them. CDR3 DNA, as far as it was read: TGCGCCAGCAGCTTTGATGGGCGCACCAACTATGGC. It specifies CASSFDGRTNYG. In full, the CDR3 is CASSFDGRTNYGYTF.

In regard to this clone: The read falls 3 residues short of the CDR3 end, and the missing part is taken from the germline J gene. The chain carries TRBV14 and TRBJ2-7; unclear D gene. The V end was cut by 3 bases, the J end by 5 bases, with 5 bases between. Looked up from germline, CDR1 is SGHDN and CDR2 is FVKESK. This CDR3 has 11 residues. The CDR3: CASSHGDEQYF. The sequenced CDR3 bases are TGTGCCAGCAGCCACGGTGACGAG.

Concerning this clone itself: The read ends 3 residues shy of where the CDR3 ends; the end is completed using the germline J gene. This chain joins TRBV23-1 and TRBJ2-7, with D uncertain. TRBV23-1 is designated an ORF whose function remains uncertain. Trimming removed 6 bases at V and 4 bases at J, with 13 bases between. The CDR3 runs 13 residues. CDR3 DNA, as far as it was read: TGCGCCAGCAGACAGTACCCCCCTTACGAG. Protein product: CASRQYPPYE. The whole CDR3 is CASRQYPPYEQYF.

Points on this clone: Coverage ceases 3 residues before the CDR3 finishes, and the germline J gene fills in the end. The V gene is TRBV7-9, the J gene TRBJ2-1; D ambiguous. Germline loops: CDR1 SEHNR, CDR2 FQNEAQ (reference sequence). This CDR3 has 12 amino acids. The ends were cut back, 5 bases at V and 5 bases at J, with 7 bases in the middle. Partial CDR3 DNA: TGTGCCAGCAGCCCCGCGCACAATGAG. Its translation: CASSPAHNE. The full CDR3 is CASSPAHNEQFF.

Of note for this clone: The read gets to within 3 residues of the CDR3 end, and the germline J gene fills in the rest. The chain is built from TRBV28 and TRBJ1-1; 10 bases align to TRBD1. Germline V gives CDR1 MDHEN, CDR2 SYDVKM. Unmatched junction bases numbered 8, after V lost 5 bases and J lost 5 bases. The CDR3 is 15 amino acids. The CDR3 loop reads CASSPGTGVETEAFF. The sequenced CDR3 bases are TGTGCCAGCAGTCCCGGGACAGGGGTCGAGACTGAA. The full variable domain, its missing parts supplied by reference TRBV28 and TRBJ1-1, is DVKVTQSSRYLVKRTGEKVFLECVQDMDHENMFWYRQDPGLGLRLIYFSYDVKMKEKGDIPEGYSVSREKKERFSLILESASTNQTSMYLCASSPGTGVETEAFFGQGTRLTVV.

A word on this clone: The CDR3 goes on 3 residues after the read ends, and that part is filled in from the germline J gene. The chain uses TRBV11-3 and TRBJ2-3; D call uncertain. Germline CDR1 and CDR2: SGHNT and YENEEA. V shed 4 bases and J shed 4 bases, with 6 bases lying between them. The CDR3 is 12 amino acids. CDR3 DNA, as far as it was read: TGTGCCAGCAGCTCTTATTCAGATACG. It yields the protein CASSSYSDT. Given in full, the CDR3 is CASSSYSDTQYF.

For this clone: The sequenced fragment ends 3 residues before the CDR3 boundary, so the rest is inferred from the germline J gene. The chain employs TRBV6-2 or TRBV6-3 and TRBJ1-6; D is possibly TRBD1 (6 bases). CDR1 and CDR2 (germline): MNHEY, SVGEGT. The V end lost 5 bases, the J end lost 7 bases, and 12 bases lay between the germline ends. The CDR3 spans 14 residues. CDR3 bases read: TGTGCCAGCAGTACTACAGGGATAAATTCACCC. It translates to CASSTTGINSP. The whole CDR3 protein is CASSTTGINSPLHF.

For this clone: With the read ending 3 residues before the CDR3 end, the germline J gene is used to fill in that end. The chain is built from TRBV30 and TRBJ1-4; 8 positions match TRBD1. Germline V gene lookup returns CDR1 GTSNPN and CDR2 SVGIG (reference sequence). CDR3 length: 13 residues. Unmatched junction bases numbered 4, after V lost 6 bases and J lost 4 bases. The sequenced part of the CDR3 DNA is TGTGCCTGTCCGGGACAGGTTAATGAAAAA. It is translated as CACPGQVNEK. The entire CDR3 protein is CACPGQVNEKLFF. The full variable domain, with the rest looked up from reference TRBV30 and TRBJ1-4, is SQTIHQWPATLVQPVGSPLSLECTVEGTSNPNLYWYRQAAGRGLQLLFYSVGIGQISSEVPQNLSASRPQDRQFILSSKKLLLSDSGFYLCACPGQVNEKLFFGSGTQLSVL.

Incomplete CDR3 DNA: TGTGCCAGCAGCTTAGGCCCAGGAGCCTATGGC. This sequence encodes CASSLGPGAYG. The whole CDR3 region reads CASSLGPGAYGYTF. This chain connects TRBV7-9 to TRBJ1-2, with D unresolved. Sequencing ends 3 residues short of the CDR3 end; the germline J gene provides the rest. V was shortened by 1 base and J by 4 bases, with 10 bases between the two germline ends. The germline V gene has CDR1 SEHNR and CDR2 FQNEAQ (reference sequence). The CDR3 loop spans 14 amino acids.

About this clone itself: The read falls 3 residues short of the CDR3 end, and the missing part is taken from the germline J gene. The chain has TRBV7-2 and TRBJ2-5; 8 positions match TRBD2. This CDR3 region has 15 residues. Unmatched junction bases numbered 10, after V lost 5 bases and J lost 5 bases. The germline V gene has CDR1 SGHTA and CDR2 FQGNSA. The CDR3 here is CASSHNTGGLETQYF. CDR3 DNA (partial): TGTGCCAGCAGCCACAACACGGGGGGGCTGGAGACC.

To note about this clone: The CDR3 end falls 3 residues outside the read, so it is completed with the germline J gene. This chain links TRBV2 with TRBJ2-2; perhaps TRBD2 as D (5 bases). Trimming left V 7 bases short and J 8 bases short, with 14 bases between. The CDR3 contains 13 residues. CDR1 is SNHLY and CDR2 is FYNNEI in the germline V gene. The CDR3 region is CASTSLDGGELFF. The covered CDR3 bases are TGTGCCAGCACCTCACTAGATGGGGGGGAG.

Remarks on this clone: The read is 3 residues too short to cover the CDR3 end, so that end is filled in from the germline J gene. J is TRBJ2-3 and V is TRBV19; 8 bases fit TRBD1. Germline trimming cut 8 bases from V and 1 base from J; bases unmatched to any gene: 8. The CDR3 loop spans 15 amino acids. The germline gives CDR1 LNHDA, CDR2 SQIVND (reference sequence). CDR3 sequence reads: CASSIQGDRTDTQYF. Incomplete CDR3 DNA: TGTGCCAGTTCCATACAGGGGGACCGCACAGATACG. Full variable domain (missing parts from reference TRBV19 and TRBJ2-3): DGGITQSPKYLFRKEGQNVTLSCEQNLNHDAMYWYRQDPGQGLRLIYYSQIVNDFQKGDIAEGYSVSREKKESFPLTVTSAQKNPTAFYLCASSIQGDRTDTQYFGPGTRLTVL.

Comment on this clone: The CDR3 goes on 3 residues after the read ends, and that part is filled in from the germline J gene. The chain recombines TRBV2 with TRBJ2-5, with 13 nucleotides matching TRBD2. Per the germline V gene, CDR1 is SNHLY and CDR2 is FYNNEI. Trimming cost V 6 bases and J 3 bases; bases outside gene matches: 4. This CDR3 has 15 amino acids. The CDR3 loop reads CASRGTSGAKETQYF. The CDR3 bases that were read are TGTGCCAGCAGAGGGACTAGCGGGGCAAAAGAGACC. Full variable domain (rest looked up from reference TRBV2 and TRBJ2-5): EPEVTQTPSHQVTQMGQEVILRCVPISNHLYFYWYRQILGQKVEFLVSFYNNEISEKSEIFDDQFSVERPDGSNFTLKIRSTKLEDSAMYFCASRGTSGAKETQYFGPGTRLLVL.

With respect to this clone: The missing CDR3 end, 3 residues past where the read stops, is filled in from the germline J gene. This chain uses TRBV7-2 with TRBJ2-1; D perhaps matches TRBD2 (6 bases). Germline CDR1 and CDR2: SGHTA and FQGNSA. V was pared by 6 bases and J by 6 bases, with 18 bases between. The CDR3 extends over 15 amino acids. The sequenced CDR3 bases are TGTGCCAGCAGTACAGCGGGTCCTGGGGTCAATGAG. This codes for CASSTAGPGVNE. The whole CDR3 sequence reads CASSTAGPGVNEQFF.

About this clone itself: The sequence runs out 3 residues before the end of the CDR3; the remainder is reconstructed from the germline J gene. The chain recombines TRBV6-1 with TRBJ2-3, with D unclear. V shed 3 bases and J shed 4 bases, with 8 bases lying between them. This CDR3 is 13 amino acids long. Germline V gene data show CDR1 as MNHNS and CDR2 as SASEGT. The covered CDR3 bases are TGTGCCAGCAGTGAGTCTAGTCCAGATACG. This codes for CASSESSPDT. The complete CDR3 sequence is CASSESSPDTQYF.

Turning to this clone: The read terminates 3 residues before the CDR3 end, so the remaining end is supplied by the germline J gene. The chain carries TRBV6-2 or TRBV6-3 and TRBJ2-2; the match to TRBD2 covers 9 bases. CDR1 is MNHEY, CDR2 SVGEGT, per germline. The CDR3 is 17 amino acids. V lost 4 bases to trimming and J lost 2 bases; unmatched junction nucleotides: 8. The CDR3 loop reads CASSSYLAGRNTGELFF. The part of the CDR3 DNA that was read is TGTGCCAGCAGTTCCTATCTAGCGGGGAGAAACACCGGGGAG.

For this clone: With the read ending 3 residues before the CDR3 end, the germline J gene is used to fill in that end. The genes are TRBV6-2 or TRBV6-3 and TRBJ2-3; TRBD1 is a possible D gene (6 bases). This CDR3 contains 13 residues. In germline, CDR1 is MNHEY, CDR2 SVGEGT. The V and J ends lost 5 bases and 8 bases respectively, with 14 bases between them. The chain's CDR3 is CASSATGYTTQYF. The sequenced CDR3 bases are TGTGCCAGCAGTGCCACAGGGTACACTACG.

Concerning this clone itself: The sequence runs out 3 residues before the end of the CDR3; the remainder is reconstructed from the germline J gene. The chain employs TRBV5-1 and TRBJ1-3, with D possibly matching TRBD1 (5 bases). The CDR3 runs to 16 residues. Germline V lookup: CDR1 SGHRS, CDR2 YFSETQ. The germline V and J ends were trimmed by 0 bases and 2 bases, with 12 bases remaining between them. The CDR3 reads CASSLGAGPPGNTIYF. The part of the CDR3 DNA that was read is TGCGCCAGCAGCTTGGGAGCAGGGCCCCCTGGAAACACC.

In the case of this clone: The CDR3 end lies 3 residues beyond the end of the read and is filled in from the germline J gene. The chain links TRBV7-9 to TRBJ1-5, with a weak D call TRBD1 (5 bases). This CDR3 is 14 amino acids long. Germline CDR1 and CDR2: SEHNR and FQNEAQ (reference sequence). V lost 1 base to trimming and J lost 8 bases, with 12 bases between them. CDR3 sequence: CASSLGQSLEPQHF. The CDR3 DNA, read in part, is TGTGCCAGCAGCTTAGGACAGAGCCTAGAGCCC.

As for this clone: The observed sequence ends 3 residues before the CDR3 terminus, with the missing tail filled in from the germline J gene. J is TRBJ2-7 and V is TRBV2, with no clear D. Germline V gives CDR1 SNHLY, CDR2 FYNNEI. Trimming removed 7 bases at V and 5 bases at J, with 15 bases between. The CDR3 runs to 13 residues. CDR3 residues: CASNRYSLDEQYF. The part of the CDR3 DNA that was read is TGTGCCAGCAACCGCTACTCCTTAGACGAG.